These T cell receptor beta chains were read from a single sample in a study of blood T cell repertoires in COVID-19. Measured with immunoSEQ multiplex PCR; TCRdb has only the in-frame clones, and not every one. This sample has tens of thousands of clones, with around 96% found just once. The sequenced sample consisted of peripheral blood. These TCRs come from a human donor with active COVID-19. The donor label of this sample is uncertain. The CDR3 runs from the conserved cysteine through the conserved F or W. Each record gives: clone size, V gene, D gene, J gene, CDR3 DNA, CDR3 protein. A D gene is named only where the DNA matches it firmly. Expanded clones get a size class; other rows say once, few or many, or leave the size out.

>once|TRBV4-1|.|TRBJ2-2
TGCGCCAGCAGCCAAGGGGTATGGGGGGATACGAACACCGGGGAGCTGTTTTTT
CASSQGVWGDTNTGELFF
>.|TRBV29-1|.|TRBJ2-1
TGCAGCTCGAGGGAAGGAGGTGGGAATGAGCAGTTCTTC
CSSREGGGNEQFF
>.|TRBV6-5|TRBD2|TRBJ2-1
TGTGCCAGCACCGAGACTAGCGTATACAATGAGCAGTTCTTC
CASTETSVYNEQFF
>.|TRBV7-9|.|TRBJ1-6
TGTGCCAGCAGCTTAGGACAGGATAATTCACCCCTCCACTTT
CASSLGQDNSPLHF
>once|TRBV7-6|TRBD1|TRBJ2-2
TGTGCCAGCAGCTTTTACACAGGGGGCCCCGGGGAGCTGTTTTTT
CASSFYTGGPGELFF
>.|TRBV19|TRBD1|TRBJ2-5
TGTGCCAGTAGGGCGGGACAGGGTTCGATAGAGACCCAGTACTTC
CASRAGQGSIETQYF
>.|TRBV11-3|TRBD2|TRBJ2-3
TGTGCCAGCAGCTTTCTAGCGGGGGGAAGCACAGATACGCAGTATTTT
CASSFLAGGSTDTQYF
>.|TRBV2|.|TRBJ1-4
TGTGCCAGCAGGGTGACAGGTCTTAATGAAAAACTGTTTTTT
CASRVTGLNEKLFF
>.|TRBV9|.|TRBJ2-3
TGTGCCAGCAGCGTAGGGGAGGGCCAGGGGGCTTCTACGCAGTATTTT
CASSVGEGQGASTQYF
>.|TRBV28|TRBD2|TRBJ2-5
TGTGCCAGCAGAGCGGGGCTAGATCAAGAGACCCAGTACTTC
CASRAGLDQETQYF
>.|TRBV20-1|.|TRBJ2-1
TGCAGTGCTACAGCGGTGAATGAGCAGTTCTTC
CSATAVNEQFF
>.|TRBV7-8|.|TRBJ2-7
TGTGCCAGCAGCATAACTAGCTACGAGCAGTACTTC
CASSITSYEQYF
>.|TRBV19|TRBD1|TRBJ2-5
TGTGCCAGCAGACAGGGGAGTGCGATGCCCCAGTACTTC
CASRQGSAMPQYF
>once|TRBV6-1|TRBD1|TRBJ1-5
TGTGCCAGCAGTGAACACCCTACAGGGGTCGGCAATCAGCCCCAGCATTTT
CASSEHPTGVGNQPQHF
>.|TRBV12-2|.|TRBJ2-7
TGTGCAAGTCGCTTAGAGGCAGGGGGCGAGTACGAGCAGTACTTC
CASRLEAGGEYEQYF
>.|TRBV19|.|TRBJ2-1
TGTGCCAGTAGTCCACAGGGAATCCCGAAAAATGAGCAGTTCTTC
CASSPQGIPKNEQFF
>.|TRBV6-6|.|TRBJ1-1
TGTGCCAGCATGAGGGGGGGCAATACTGAAGCTTTCTTT
CASMRGGNTEAFF
>.|TRBV6-5|.|TRBJ1-1
TGTGCCAGCAGTTATAATAGAAACACTGAAGCTTTCTTT
CASSYNRNTEAFF
>.|TRBV11-2|.|TRBJ1-3
TGTGCCAGCAGCTTAGATGTCGGAACTAGGAACACCATATATTTT
CASSLDVGTRNTIYF
>.|TRBV27|TRBD2|TRBJ2-2
TGTGCCAGCAGTTTAGCACTAGCGGCCGGGGAGCTGTTTTTT
CASSLALAAGELFF
>.|TRBV6-6|.|TRBJ2-1
TGTGCCAGCAGCCGACGGGACTACGGAGGGGGTGAGCAGTTCTTC
CASSRRDYGGGEQFF
>.|TRBV11-2|TRBD1|TRBJ2-3
TGTGCCAGCAGCCCGACACCCTTTGGCAGGGGGACAGATACGCAGTATTTT
CASSPTPFGRGTDTQYF
>.|TRBV5-6|.|TRBJ1-5
TGTGCCAGCAGCTTGGCGCGGGGGATTTATAGCAATCAGCCCCAGCATTTT
CASSLARGIYSNQPQHF
>.|TRBV19|.|TRBJ1-6
TGTGCCAGTAGTACCAGGGGCCAGAGGTCACCCCTCCACTTT
CASSTRGQRSPLHF
>.|TRBV2|.|TRBJ2-4
TGTGCCAGCAAACGACCGACGGAGGGCAAAAACATTCAGTACTTC
CASKRPTEGKNIQYF
>.|TRBV21-1|.|TRBJ1-2
TGTGCCAGCAGCAAAAGAGACTCCGGACAGGGGTATGGCTACACCTTC
CASSKRDSGQGYGYTF
>.|TRBV3-1/TRBV3-2|.|TRBJ2-7
TGTGCCAGCAGCCGCACTTCGGGGGAGGCCTACGAGCAGTACTTC
CASSRTSGEAYEQYF
>.|TRBV9|TRBD1|TRBJ2-1
TGTGCCAGCAGCGTAGGAGGGACAGGGGGCTACAATGAGCAGTTCTTC
CASSVGGTGGYNEQFF